The 21 T cell receptor beta chains below come from one sample, sequenced in a study of T-cell reconstitution after alpha-beta-depleted transplantation in children. Preparation of the TCRbeta library involved a method that used unique molecular identifiers. TCRdb used MiXCR to reprocess the PCR reads, holding one entry per CDR3 protein. The repertoire holds more than 450,000 distinct CDR3 sequences, with 15% to 20% as singletons. Specimen: PBMCs from the stem cell graft donor, collected from the stem cell graft. These receptors were collected from a human donor who donated a stem cell graft to a child with acute lymphoblastic leukemia.

This clonotype was counted a few times. The J gene is TRBJ1-6, the V gene TRBV4-1, with no clear D. Looked up from germline, CDR1 is MGHRA and CDR2 is YSYEKL. V lost 0 bases, J lost 10 bases, and 10 bases lay in between. The CDR3 extends over 14 amino acids. The CDR3 region has the DNA TGCGCCAGCAGCCAAGATCTCGCGGTCTCACCCCTCCACTTT. Its translation: CASSQDLAVSPLHF.

The rearrangement links TRBV12-3 or TRBV12-4 to TRBJ2-1, with TRBD2 matching over 7 bases. J was trimmed by 6 bases and V by 8 bases; bases with no gene match: 4. The CDR3 totals 12 residues. DNA of the CDR3: TGTGCCAGCGGGAGGGCCCTCAATGAGCAGTTCTTC. This translates into CASGRALNEQFF.

The chain recombines TRBV18 with TRBJ2-2, with TRBD2 identical over 7 bases. V was pared by 6 bases and J by 3 bases, with 7 bases of the junction left unmatched. CDR3 length: 15 residues. Germline CDR1 is KGHSH and CDR2 is LQKENI. CDR3 residues: CASSPTAGHTGELFF. In DNA form, the CDR3 reads TGTGCCAGCTCCCCGACAGCGGGGCACACCGGGGAGCTGTTTTTT.

The sample holds many counts of this clonotype. This chain links TRBV7-6 with TRBJ1-1; D remains ambiguous. The CDR3 is made up of 16 amino acids. V lost 0 bases and J lost 4, with 15 bases in between. Germline-derived CDR1 and CDR2 are SGHVS and FNYEAQ. CDR3 sequence (DNA): TGTGCCAGCAGCTTAGCCGGGCCCCCCGGAGGCACTGAAGCTTTCTTT. Its translation is CASSLAGPPGGTEAFF.

This clonotype came up a few times. CDR3 in amino acids: CSARSRGSSTDTQYF. In DNA form, the CDR3 reads TGCAGTGCTAGATCGAGGGGCTCTAGCACAGATACGCAGTATTTT. The chain employs TRBV20-1 and TRBJ2-3; D is tentatively TRBD1 or TRBD2 (5 bases each). With 2 bases removed from V and 0 bases from J, the gap between germline ends came to 12 bases. The CDR3 sequence is 15 residues long. Germline CDR1 and CDR2: DFQATT and SNEGSKA (reference sequence).

This clonotype was seen a single time. The rearrangement joins TRBV18 to TRBJ2-7; 13 bases agree with TRBD2. The CDR3 runs to 18 residues. V dropped 8 bases and J dropped 0; count of bases not matched to a gene: 13. The germline CDR1 and CDR2 sequences are KGHSH and LQKENI. The CDR3 reads CASVRVGTSGVPSYEQYF. The CDR3 nucleotides read TGTGCCAGCGTCAGAGTAGGGACTAGCGGGGTCCCCTCCTACGAGCAGTACTTC.

This clonotype was counted a few times. The chain joins TRBV5-1 to TRBJ2-3, with D possibly TRBD1 on 5 matching bases. From germline, CDR1 is SGHRS and CDR2 YFSETQ. The ends were cut back, 4 bases at V and 0 bases at J, with 15 bases in the middle. This CDR3 spans 16 amino acids. This CDR3 is CASSPGNRKSTDTQYF. CDR3 DNA: TGCGCCAGCAGCCCAGGAAACAGGAAGAGCACAGATACGCAGTATTTT.

This clonotype was seen once. This chain links TRBV29-1 with TRBJ1-6; possibly TRBD1 for D (5 bases). This CDR3 has 13 amino acids. V was trimmed by 7 bases and J by 9 bases, leaving 16 bases between them. Per the germline V gene, CDR1 is SQVTM and CDR2 is ANQGSEA. The CDR3 protein is CSAAGSHGSPLHF. The CDR3 coding sequence is TGCAGCGCCGCAGGGTCGCACGGTTCACCCCTCCACTTT.

This clonotype has a handful of counts. The V gene is TRBV27, the J gene TRBJ2-2; D might be TRBD2 (6 bases). This CDR3 is built from 14 residues. Between the trimmed V and J ends, which lost 7 bases and 3 bases, there was a span of 12 bases. The germline gives CDR1 MNHEY, CDR2 SMNVEV (reference sequence). CDR3 residues: CASKSAGHTGELFF. For the CDR3, the DNA is TGTGCCAGCAAATCAGCGGGCCACACCGGGGAGCTGTTTTTT.

This chain uses TRBV7-8 with TRBJ2-1, with TRBD2 matching 8 bases. Germline values: CDR1 SGHVS, CDR2 FQNEAQ. CDR3 length: 16 residues. The V gene end was trimmed by 0 bases and the J gene end by 3 bases; junction bases not matched to a gene: 4. The CDR3 sequence: CASSLASREDYNEQFF. The CDR3 DNA is TGTGCCAGCAGCTTAGCTTCGCGGGAGGACTACAATGAGCAGTTCTTC.

The chain links TRBV18 to TRBJ2-7; D not resolved. Germline V CDR1 and CDR2: KGHSH, LQKENI. The CDR3 runs 15 residues. V lost 0 bases and J 2 bases, leaving 11 bases between the germline ends. The CDR3 here is CASSPPGQATYEQYF. The CDR3 DNA is TGTGCCAGCTCACCACCAGGGCAGGCAACCTACGAGCAGTACTTC.

The chain carries TRBV29-1 and TRBJ1-4; TRBD1 might be the D (6 bases). The germline V gene has CDR1 SQVTM and CDR2 ANQGSEA. The germline V and J ends were trimmed by 7 bases and 5 bases, with 17 bases remaining between them. The length of the CDR3 is 14 residues. The CDR3 sequence is CSARGGQLNEKLFF. Written as DNA, the CDR3 is TGCAGCGCCAGGGGCGGACAGTTAAATGAAAAACTGTTTTTT.

The sample holds a few counts of this clonotype. This sequence joins TRBV11-2 and TRBJ2-3, with D uncertain. This CDR3 has 13 residues. V was cut by 2 bases and J by 7 bases, with 10 bases left in between. CDR1 is SGHAT and CDR2 is FQNNGV in the germline V gene. CDR3 amino acids: CASSLNARNTQYF. CDR3 nucleotides: TGTGCCAGCAGCTTAAATGCCCGCAATACGCAGTATTTT.

This clonotype was observed a handful of times. The chain is built from TRBV18 and TRBJ1-4; no clear D. This CDR3 has 15 residues. Germline values: CDR1 KGHSH, CDR2 LQKENI. Trimming left V 3 bases short and J 0 bases short, with 8 bases between. CDR3 amino acids: CASSPSVATNEKLFF. Here the CDR3 DNA reads TGTGCCAGCTCACCGAGCGTTGCAACTAATGAAAAACTGTTTTTT.

This rearrangement joins TRBV4-1 to TRBJ2-3; perhaps TRBD2 as D (5 bases). This CDR3 comprises 16 residues. V lost 4 bases to trimming and J lost 0 bases, with 14 bases between them. The germline gives CDR1 MGHRA, CDR2 YSYEKL. The chain's CDR3 is CASSPEAVTSTDTQYF. DNA for the CDR3: TGCGCCAGCAGCCCAGAAGCGGTTACTAGCACAGATACGCAGTATTTT.

This clonotype was found a few times. This chain joins TRBV5-1 and TRBJ2-7; either TRBD1 or TRBD2 may supply D (5 bases each). V lost 0 bases and J lost 3, with 19 bases in between. Germline assignment: CDR1 SGHRS and CDR2 YFSETQ. CDR3 size: 17 residues. The DNA for the CDR3 is TGCGCCAGCAGCTTGGGCCCTAAGACAGCGGTCGGCTACGAGCAGTACTTC. It specifies CASSLGPKTAVGYEQYF.

This clonotype was counted only a few times. This sequence joins TRBV9 and TRBJ1-4; the D gene is possibly TRBD1 (6 bases). Germline V CDR1 and CDR2: SGDLS, YYNGEE. Trimming pared 0 bases from V and 6 bases from J, leaving 24 bases between. This CDR3 has 19 amino acids. The CDR3 DNA follows: TGTGCCAGCAGCGTAGCCCCGACAGGTTATATTTCCGATGATGAAAAACTGTTTTTT. It encodes CASSVAPTGYISDDEKLFF.

This clonotype was counted between two and nine times. The chain has TRBV24-1 and TRBJ2-2, with 14 bases aligning to TRBD2. CDR1 KGHDR and CDR2 SFDVKD come from the germline V gene. The V segment lost 4 bases and the J segment 5 bases; nucleotides outside the gene matches: 8. The CDR3 loop spans 18 amino acids. The CDR3 sequence is CATSEMTSGRAWTGELFF. The CDR3 DNA reads as TGTGCCACCAGTGAGATGACTAGCGGGAGGGCGTGGACCGGGGAGCTGTTTTTT.

This clonotype was seen just once. V gene TRBV24-1 combines with J gene TRBJ2-3, with 8 bases fitting TRBD2. Germline loops: CDR1 KGHDR, CDR2 SFDVKD. There are 18 residues in the CDR3. Trimming at V came to 3 bases and at J to 3 bases, leaving 13 bases not matched to a gene. The CDR3, as DNA: TGTGCCACCAGTGATGGAGCGGGAGTGTACGATGCGACAGATACGCAGTATTTT. Translated: CATSDGAGVYDATDTQYF.

The rearrangement links TRBV29-1 to TRBJ2-1; 10 bases map to TRBD2. The CDR3 length is 14 residues. The trim removed 6 bases at V and 4 bases at J, leaving 6 bases unmatched. Germline V gene data show CDR1 as SQVTM and CDR2 as ANQGSEA. CDR3 residues: CSVPGLATYNEQFF. CDR3 in DNA: TGCAGCGTACCGGGACTAGCGACGTACAATGAGCAGTTCTTC.

Regarding this clonotype: An end of the junction does not agree with germline; a read error may underlie this. This chain links TRBV5-1 with TRBJ2-2, with D possibly TRBD2 on 6 matching bases. This CDR3 has 16 residues. Per the germline V gene, CDR1 is SGHRS and CDR2 is YFSETQ. The CDR3 spells CASSLNPGTRVGGLFF. The DNA of the CDR3 is TGCGCCAGCAGCTTAAACCCTGGGACCCGGGTCGGGGGGCTGTTTTTT.